This T cell receptor beta chain was recovered during a study of blood T cell repertoires in COVID-19. The assay was immunoSEQ multiplex PCR, and TCRdb's table has in-frame clones only and misses some. The sample includes around 450,000 clones, around 89% of them seen just once. After removal of 4 bases from V and 4 bases from J, the junction contained 5 bases not matched to a gene. The CDR3 has 14 amino acids. From germline, CDR1 is MGHRA and CDR2 YSYEKL. The sequencing input was peripheral blood. The chain carries TRBV4-1 and TRBJ1-2; 8 bases agree with TRBD1. The TCR sequence derives from a woman in her twenties or thirties with acute or convalescent COVID-19. The CDR3 region is CASSPTGESYGYTF. DNA for the CDR3: TGCGCCAGCAGCCCGACAGGGGAGAGCTATGGCTACACCTTC.